This T cell receptor (beta chain) was captured by sequencing in a study of T cell responses to AZD1222 COVID-19 vaccine. Trimming removed 6 bases from V and 0 bases from J, with 9 bases in between. The germline CDR1 and CDR2 sequences are MDHEN and SYDVKM. The CDR3 is made up of 14 amino acids. Clones were sequenced by immunoSEQ multiplex PCR, and TCRdb holds only the in-frame ones, with some missing. Among over 100,000 clones listed, roughly 84% were seen once. V is TRBV28 and J is TRBJ1-5, with no clear D. Sequenced material: peripheral blood, taken on day 0 of AZD1222 vaccination. This receptor was taken from an adult in good health. CDR3: CASRKGNSNQPQHF. The CDR3 bases are TGTGCCAGCAGAAAAGGGAATAGCAATCAGCCCCAGCATTTT.